This T cell receptor beta chain was identified during a study of T cell responses to AZD1222 COVID-19 vaccine. V was clipped by 8 bases and J by 4 bases, with 13 bases between them. The CDR3 runs 13 residues. The germline V gene encodes CDR1 MNHEY and CDR2 SVGAGI. Some clones are missing from TCRdb's copy, which holds only in-frame ones; the method was immunoSEQ multiplex PCR. This sample carries some 79,000 clones, over 70% of them seen once, and the ten largest clones take around 45%. The specimen was peripheral blood, collected 28 days after the second AZD1222 dose. The chain has TRBV6-5 and TRBJ2-3, with D uncertain. The clonotype comes from an adult who received the AZD1222 COVID-19 vaccine. The CDR3 bases are TGTGCCAGCTCATCTAGGCCACCAGATACGCAGTATTTT. Translated: CASSSRPPDTQYF.